A single sample gave rise to the 27 T cell receptor beta chains below, sequenced in a study of shared clonotypes between healthy human individuals. TCRdb keeps only in-frame clones here, not all; method: immunoSEQ multiplex PCR. The table shows some 1,900,000 clones, with about 95% occurring only once. CD8 cells classed as naive were CD45RO-negative and positively selected for CCR7, excluding terminally differentiated effector memory CD45RA+ cells. Sequencing was carried out using naive CD8+ T cells sorted from blood. All receptors come from a man aged 18 to 29 in good health.

CDR3 nucleotides: TGCGCCAGCAGCCAAGAAGGACAGGTAAATCAGCCCCAGCATTTT. It codes for CASSQEGQVNQPQHF. The rearrangement joins TRBV4-1 to TRBJ1-5; 7 nucleotides agree with TRBD1. Germline values: CDR1 MGHRA, CDR2 YSYEKL. The CDR3 totals 15 residues. Trimming at V came to 0 bases and at J to 4 bases, leaving 3 bases not matched to a gene.

The chain has TRBV28 and TRBJ1-1; D uncertain. The CDR3 totals 11 residues. In germline, CDR1 is MDHEN, CDR2 SYDVKM. Trimming removed 5 bases from V and 3 bases from J, with 4 bases in between. CDR3: CASSQDTEAFF. CDR3 DNA: TGTGCCAGCAGTCAGGACACTGAAGCTTTCTTT.

This clone turned up a few times. The genes are TRBV4-1 and TRBJ1-6; D is unresolved. Trimming shortened V by 3 bases and J by 0 bases, and 15 bases separated the two germline ends. Per the germline V gene, CDR1 is MGHRA and CDR2 is YSYEKL. This CDR3 spans 18 amino acids. Here the CDR3 reads CASSQDFAGISYNSPLHF. CDR3 DNA sequence: TGCGCCAGCAGCCAGGACTTCGCAGGCATCTCCTATAATTCACCCCTCCACTTT.

This clone has only a few counts. The V and J genes are TRBV11-2 and TRBJ1-6; possibly TRBD1 for D (5 bases). The CDR3 totals 14 residues. CDR1 is SGHAT and CDR2 is FQNNGV in the germline V gene. V was shortened by 3 bases and J by 6 bases, with 9 bases between the two germline ends. The CDR3 DNA reads TGTGCCAGCAGCTTGGGGCAGATTAATTCACCCCTCCACTTT. Protein product: CASSLGQINSPLHF.

As regards this clone: Other DNA sequences within the sample encode an identical CDR3. The chain combines TRBV11-2 with TRBJ2-1, with a weak D call TRBD2 (6 bases). The CDR3 length is 14 residues. V gave up 3 bases and J gave up 0 bases, with 6 bases separating them. CDR1 and CDR2 (germline): SGHAT, FQNNGV. The CDR3 DNA follows: TGTGCCAGCAGCTTCGGGGGCTCCTACAATGAGCAGTTCTTC. As protein: CASSFGGSYNEQFF.

The V gene is TRBV6-1, the J gene TRBJ2-2; D gene unclear. The CDR3 is made up of 14 amino acids. Germline V gene lookup returns CDR1 MNHNS and CDR2 SASEGT. V was trimmed by 1 base and J by 5 bases, leaving 8 bases between them. The CDR3 reads CASSEELGTGELFF. CDR3 DNA: TGTGCCAGCAGTGAAGAACTGGGGACCGGGGAGCTGTTTTTT.

The V and J genes are TRBV5-6 and TRBJ2-1; 10 bases agree with TRBD2. V lost 4 bases and J lost 3; bases outside the gene matches: 7. The V gene's germline CDR1 is SGHDT and CDR2 YYEEEE. The CDR3 extends over 16 amino acids. CDR3: CASSPVTSGVYNEQFF. DNA of the CDR3: TGTGCCAGCAGCCCGGTAACTAGCGGGGTCTACAATGAGCAGTTCTTC.

The rearrangement uses TRBV29-1 and TRBJ2-7; the D gene is possibly TRBD1 (7 bases). This CDR3 is built from 13 residues. V lost 7 bases, J lost 2 bases, and 15 bases lay in between. Germline V gives CDR1 SQVTM, CDR2 ANQGSEA. CDR3 protein: CSANQGGTYEQYF. Written as DNA, the CDR3 is TGCAGCGCTAACCAGGGGGGAACCTACGAGCAGTACTTC.

The V call is TRBV10-3, the J call TRBJ1-5; D perhaps matches TRBD1 (6 bases). Germline assignment: CDR1 ENHRY and CDR2 SYGVKD. V was trimmed by 6 bases and J by 3 bases, leaving 12 bases between them. The CDR3 has 14 residues. CDR3 sequence reads: CAIRGGGVNQPQHF. CDR3 coding DNA: TGTGCCATCAGGGGAGGGGGGGTCAATCAGCCCCAGCATTTT.

The rearrangement uses TRBV9 and TRBJ1-6; D gene ambiguous. The CDR3 has 15 amino acids. Germline CDR1 SGDLS, CDR2 YYNGEE. The V end was cut by 4 bases, the J end by 4 bases, with 12 bases between. CDR3 sequence: CASSPDTAYNSPLHF. CDR3 sequence (DNA): TGTGCCAGCAGCCCTGACACGGCTTATAATTCACCCCTCCACTTT.

CDR3 region: CASSLYRERGGYTF. The CDR3, as DNA: TGTGCCAGCAGTTTATACAGGGAAAGGGGTGGCTACACCTTC. The rearrangement links TRBV28 to TRBJ1-2, with a weak D call TRBD1 (6 bases). Germline lookup yields CDR1 MDHEN and CDR2 SYDVKM. The V gene lost 1 base and the J gene lost 7 bases, with 13 bases spanning the gap. The CDR3 has 14 residues.

This clone was seen a single time. The rearrangement links TRBV10-3 to TRBJ2-1; TRBD2 agrees at 13 bases. CDR1 and CDR2 (germline): ENHRY, SYGVKD. The J segment lost 0 bases and the V segment lost 10 bases, leaving 6 bases of the junction unmatched. This CDR3 region has 16 residues. The CDR3 sequence is CASGTSGTSSYNEQFF. CDR3 nucleotide sequence: TGTGCCAGCGGGACTAGCGGGACGAGCTCCTACAATGAGCAGTTCTTC.

The chain combines TRBV27 with TRBJ1-5; TRBD1 aligns across 9 bases. The CDR3 is 15 residues long. J lost 6 bases, V lost 2 bases, and 5 bases had no gene match. CDR1 and CDR2 from the germline V gene are MNHEY and SMNVEV (reference sequence). CDR3 nucleotide sequence: TGTGCCAGCAGTTTAATTGGGACAGGGAGTCAGCCCCAGCATTTT. This encodes CASSLIGTGSQPQHF.

Regarding this clone: Distinct nucleotide sequences in the sample also encode this CDR3. This sequence joins TRBV27 and TRBJ2-7; no clear D. The length of the CDR3 is 13 residues. V was pared by 3 bases and J by 1 base, with 7 bases between. Germline V gene data show CDR1 as MNHEY and CDR2 as SMNVEV (reference sequence). CDR3 nucleotides: TGTGCCAGCAGTTTCAGGAGATCCTACGAGCAGTACTTC. The encoded protein is CASSFRRSYEQYF.

The chain has TRBV6-5 and TRBJ1-1; D uncertain. This CDR3 contains 13 residues. Germline lookup yields CDR1 MNHEY and CDR2 SVGAGI. V gave up 10 bases and J gave up 4 bases, with 16 bases separating them. CDR3 sequence (DNA): TGTGCCACGCAGCGAGGTGGCGGCACTGAAGCTTTCTTT. Amino acids: CATQRGGGTEAFF.

This clone has a single count. This rearrangement joins TRBV2 to TRBJ1-6; 10 bases line up with TRBD1. Germline CDR1 and CDR2: SNHLY and FYNNEI. V dropped 10 bases and J dropped 10; count of bases not matched to a gene: 10. The CDR3 is 14 amino acids. CDR3 sequence: CATRDRGWGSPLHF. The CDR3 DNA follows: TGTGCCACCCGGGACAGGGGCTGGGGGTCACCCCTCCACTTT.

The chain recombines TRBV14 with TRBJ2-7; D is tentatively TRBD1 or TRBD2 (5 bases each). This CDR3 has 14 amino acids. The germline V gene has CDR1 SGHDN and CDR2 FVKESK. The V and J ends lost 4 bases and 6 bases respectively, with 16 bases between them. The CDR3 is CASSLAGTTFEQYF. CDR3 in DNA: TGTGCCAGCAGCCTTGCCGGGACCACATTCGAGCAGTACTTC.

The chain joins TRBV5-6 to TRBJ2-2, with D perhaps TRBD2 (5 bases). Germline V CDR1 and CDR2: SGHDT, YYEEEE. CDR3 length: 16 amino acids. V lost 2 bases and J lost 5, with 16 bases in between. CDR3 nucleotides: TGTGCCAGCAGCTTTCTGTCGGGGTCGGGAACCGGGGAGCTGTTTTTT. It encodes CASSFLSGSGTGELFF. Full variable domain (remainder filled in from reference TRBV5-6 and TRBJ2-2): DAGVTQSPTHLIKTRGQQVTLRCSPKSGHDTVSWYQQALGQGPQFIFQYYEEEERQRGNFPDRFSGHQFPNYSSELNVNALLLGDSALYLCASSFLSGSGTGELFFGEGSRLTVL.

The chain joins TRBV20-1 to TRBJ2-7; D gene unclear. The CDR3 length is 11 residues. The germline V gene encodes CDR1 DFQATT and CDR2 SNEGSKA (reference sequence). The ends were cut back, 6 bases at V and 12 bases at J, with 18 bases in the middle. The CDR3 DNA reads as TGCAGTGCACCGGACGCCACGCGAGGGTACTTC. It translates to CSAPDATRGYF.

In its sample, this clone was seen once. The chain links TRBV7-8 to TRBJ2-5, with 7 nucleotides matching TRBD1. Trimming took 1 base from V and 1 from J; bases not matched to a gene: 6. This CDR3 spans 16 amino acids. Germline CDR1 reads SGHVS; CDR2 reads FQNEAQ. This CDR3 reads CASSLGTGVPQETQYF. The CDR3 coding sequence is TGTGCCAGCAGCTTAGGGACAGGCGTTCCCCAAGAGACCCAGTACTTC.

Here the CDR3 reads CASSQRDFSSYEQYF. CDR3 bases: TGCGCCAGCAGCCAACGGGACTTCAGCTCCTACGAGCAGTACTTC. The rearrangement uses TRBV4-1 and TRBJ2-7, with D possibly matching TRBD2 (6 bases). Per the germline V gene, CDR1 is MGHRA and CDR2 is YSYEKL. Trimming took 2 bases from V and 0 from J, leaving 11 bases between them. There are 15 residues in the CDR3.

The chain employs TRBV6-1 and TRBJ2-7; 8 bases agree with TRBD2. Losses at the gene ends were 3 bases for V and 6 bases for J; bases not matched to a gene: 22. The CDR3 is made up of 19 amino acids. Per the germline V gene, CDR1 is MNHNS and CDR2 is SASEGT. The CDR3 reads CASSDGETSGGPWMSEQYF. In DNA form, the CDR3 reads TGTGCCAGCAGTGATGGCGAAACTAGCGGAGGCCCTTGGATGAGCGAGCAGTACTTC.

The gene calls are TRBV27 and TRBJ2-2; TRBD2 matches 7 bases. The germline V gene encodes CDR1 MNHEY and CDR2 SMNVEV (reference sequence). The CDR3 loop spans 16 amino acids. V lost 3 bases and J lost 1; bases outside the gene matches: 5. The CDR3 region is CASSFAGRGNTGELFF. CDR3 sequence (DNA): TGTGCCAGCAGTTTTGCGGGGAGGGGGAACACCGGGGAGCTGTTTTTT.

This clone was found once. V usage is TRBV28 and J usage is TRBJ2-2, with D maybe TRBD2 (5 bases). The CDR3 runs to 14 residues. Germline CDR1 MDHEN, CDR2 SYDVKM. Trimming took 5 bases from V and 4 from J, leaving 11 bases between them. CDR3 region: CASSEQTTTGELFF. The CDR3 DNA is TGTGCCAGCAGTGAACAGACTACCACCGGGGAGCTGTTTTTT. Drawing the rest from reference TRBV28 and TRBJ2-2, the complete variable domain is DVKVTQSSRYLVKRTGEKVFLECVQDMDHENMFWYRQDPGLGLRLIYFSYDVKMKEKGDIPEGYSVSREKKERFSLILESASTNQTSMYLCASSEQTTTGELFFGEGSRLTVL.

The V call is TRBV7-9, the J call TRBJ1-2; tentatively, D is TRBD1 (5 bases). V lost 2 bases and J lost 3, with 16 bases in between. This CDR3 has 16 amino acids. Germline CDR1 and CDR2: SEHNR and FQNEAQ (reference sequence). CDR3 protein: CASSLPRDAGDYGYTF. The CDR3 nucleotides are TGTGCCAGCAGCTTACCCCGGGACGCGGGGGACTATGGCTACACCTTC.

The rearrangement joins TRBV4-3 to TRBJ2-7; the D gene is possibly TRBD1 (6 bases). Germline CDR1 LGHNA, CDR2 YSLEER. Trimming stripped 0 bases from V and 0 bases from J, with 15 bases between. The CDR3 has 17 amino acids. CDR3 region: CASSQDPAGASSYEQYF. The CDR3 DNA reads as TGCGCCAGCAGCCAAGATCCCGCAGGGGCGAGCTCCTACGAGCAGTACTTC.

V usage is TRBV27 and J usage is TRBJ2-7; 8 bases fit TRBD1. V shed 3 bases, J shed 2 bases, and the junction held 3 bases outside the gene matches. The CDR3 extends over 14 amino acids. Germline V lookup: CDR1 MNHEY, CDR2 SMNVEV (reference sequence). The CDR3 DNA is TGTGCCAGCAGTTTCAGACAGGGGACCTACGAGCAGTACTTC. Amino acid sequence: CASSFRQGTYEQYF.